This passage covers 2 T cell receptor beta chains from one sample sequenced in a study of human T cells and chemical hapten exposure. TCRdb re-called the RACE reads through MiXCR, storing one row per CDR3 protein. The data contain roughly 160,000 distinct CDR3 sequences, more than 14% of them singletons. Indicated time point: patch test 1, 2 weeks after DPC sensitization. Noted treatment: therapeutic diphenylcyclopropenone sensitization with weekly scalp DPC. The material sequenced was whole blood, taken in connection with sensitization to the hapten diphenylcyclopropenone (DPC). The source of these receptors is a young woman with alopecia areata. Some clones in this sample may be carry-over from other donors' samples.

This clonotype was detected only a few times. CDR3: CSARTSGRLNYEQFF. In DNA, the CDR3 is TGCAGTGCGAGGACTAGCGGGAGACTTAACTATGAGCAGTTCTTC. The chain couples TRBV20-1 to TRBJ2-1; 13 bases are shared with TRBD2. The ends lost 6 bases at V and 8 bases at J; junction bases unmatched: 10. Germline CDR1 is DFQATT and CDR2 is SNEGSKA (reference sequence). This CDR3 is built from 15 residues.

The V gene is TRBV20-1, the J gene TRBJ1-5; D perhaps matches TRBD1 (5 bases). The CDR3 is 13 residues long. Germline loops: CDR1 DFQATT, CDR2 SNEGSKA (reference sequence). With 2 bases removed from V and 3 bases from J, the gap between germline ends came to 8 bases. DNA of the CDR3: TGCAGTGCTAGATCACAGGTCAATCAGCCCCAGCATTTT. Its translation: CSARSQVNQPQHF.